This T cell receptor (beta chain) came from a study of technical replicates of blood from a handful of donors. The method was immunoSEQ multiplex PCR; TCRdb's version includes in-frame clones alone and lacks a portion of them. Here the sample spans roughly 60,000 clones, around 92% being singletons. The ends lost 7 bases at V and 5 bases at J; junction bases unmatched: 3. The CDR3 is 13 residues long. CDR1 is SQVTM, CDR2 ANQGSEA, per germline. The receptor's source is a human donor in good health. Some clones in this sample may be carry-over from other donors' samples. Input material: PBMCs. V usage is TRBV29-1 and J usage is TRBJ2-2, with TRBD2 matching 11 bases. CDR3 sequence: CSGGTSGTGELFF. The CDR3 DNA reads TGCAGCGGAGGGACTAGCGGTACCGGGGAGCTGTTTTTT.